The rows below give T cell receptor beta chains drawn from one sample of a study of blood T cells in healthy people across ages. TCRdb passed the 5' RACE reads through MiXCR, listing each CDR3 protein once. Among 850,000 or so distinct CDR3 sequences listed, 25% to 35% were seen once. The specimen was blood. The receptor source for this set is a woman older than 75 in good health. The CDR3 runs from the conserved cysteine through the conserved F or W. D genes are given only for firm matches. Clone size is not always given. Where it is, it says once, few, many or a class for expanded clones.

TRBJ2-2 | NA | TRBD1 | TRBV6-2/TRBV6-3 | CASSSYRDRGGTGELFF | TGTGCCAGCAGTTCCTACCGGGACAGGGGTGGAACCGGGGAGCTGTTTTTT
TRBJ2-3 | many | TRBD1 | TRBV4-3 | CASSQASGGRSDTQYF | TGCGCCAGCAGCCAAGCTTCAGGGGGCAGGTCAGATACGCAGTATTTT
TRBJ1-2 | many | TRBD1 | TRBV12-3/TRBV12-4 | CASSGGQWSYGYTF | TGTGCCAGCAGTGGGGGACAGTGGAGCTATGGCTACACCTTC
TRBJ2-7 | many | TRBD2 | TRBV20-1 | CSASTAGTSGGTYEQYF | TGCAGTGCTAGTACTGCCGGGACTAGCGGGGGAACCTACGAGCAGTACTTC
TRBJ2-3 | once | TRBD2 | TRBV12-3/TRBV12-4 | CASSFAGARADAQYF | TGTGCCAGCAGTTTCGCGGGAGCCAGAGCAGATGCGCAATATTTT
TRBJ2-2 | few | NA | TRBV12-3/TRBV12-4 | CASSMAGRTGELFF | TGTGCCAGCAGTATGGCAGGGAGAACCGGGGAGCTGTTTTTT
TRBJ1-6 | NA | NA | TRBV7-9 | CASSLGPGSRSPLHF | TGTGCCAGCAGCTTGGGCCCGGGATCCCGATCACCCCTCCACTTT
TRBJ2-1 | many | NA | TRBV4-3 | CASSQEVSSYNEQFF | TGCGCCAGCAGCCAAGAGGTTAGCTCCTACAATGAGCAGTTCTTC
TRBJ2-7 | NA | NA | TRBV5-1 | CASSLSGRLYEQYF | TGCGCCAGCAGCCTCTCGGGAAGGCTCTACGAGCAGTACTTC
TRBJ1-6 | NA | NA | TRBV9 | CASSVGGQVNSPLHF | TGTGCCAGCAGCGTAGGGGGACAAGTCAATTCACCCCTCCACTTT
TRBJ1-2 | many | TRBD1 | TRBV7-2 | CASSLARQGALLANYGYTF | TGTGCCAGCAGCTTAGCCCGACAGGGGGCCCTCTTAGCTAACTATGGCTACACCTTC
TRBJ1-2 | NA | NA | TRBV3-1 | CASSQERGGTYTF | TGTGCCAGCAGCCAAGAAAGGGGAGGGACCTACACCTTC
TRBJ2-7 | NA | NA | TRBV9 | CASSVNTDSYEQYF | TGTGCCAGCAGCGTCAATACGGACAGTTACGAGCAGTACTTC
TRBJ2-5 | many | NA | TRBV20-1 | CSARDHSDQETQYF | TGCAGTGCTAGAGATCATAGCGACCAAGAGACCCAGTACTTC
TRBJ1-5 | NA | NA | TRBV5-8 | CASGTPGGNQLQHF | TGTGCCAGCGGGACCCCCGGGGGCAATCAGCTCCAGCATTTT
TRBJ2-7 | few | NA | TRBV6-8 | CASSCEGGVFYEQYF | TGTGCCAGCAGTTGCGAGGGGGGCGTATTCTACGAGCAGTACTTC
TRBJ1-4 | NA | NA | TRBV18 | CASSPGQPTNEKLFF | TGTGCCAGCTCACCTGGACAGCCAACTAATGAAAAACTGTTTTTT
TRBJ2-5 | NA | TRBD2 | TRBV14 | CASSQLSGVETQYF | TGTGCCAGCAGCCAACTGAGCGGGGTCGAGACCCAGTACTTC
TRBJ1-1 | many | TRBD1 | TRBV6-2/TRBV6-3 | CASSRQGGQNTEAFF | TGTGCCAGCAGCCGACAGGGGGGCCAGAACACTGAAGCTTTCTTT
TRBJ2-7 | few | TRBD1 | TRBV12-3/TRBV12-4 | CASSLGSGQGALGQYF | TGTGCCAGCAGTTTAGGTTCGGGACAGGGGGCCTTAGGGCAGTACTTC
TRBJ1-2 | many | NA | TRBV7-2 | CASSLRLDSYGYTF | TGTGCCAGCAGCTTGCGCTTGGACAGCTATGGCTACACCTTC
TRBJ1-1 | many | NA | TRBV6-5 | CASSYSVGRRNTEAFF | TGTGCCAGCAGTTACTCGGTAGGGCGGAGGAACACTGAAGCTTTCTTT
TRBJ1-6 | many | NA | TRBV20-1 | CSGLGQGLMNSPLHF | TGCAGTGGGTTGGGGCAGGGGCTTATGAATTCACCCCTCCACTTT
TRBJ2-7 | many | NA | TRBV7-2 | CASSSLGYEQYF | TGTGCCAGCAGCTCGCTCGGCTACGAGCAGTACTTC
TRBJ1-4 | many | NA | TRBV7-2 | CASSPRRGINEKLFF | TGTGCCAGCAGCCCTCGACGGGGGATTAATGAAAAACTGTTTTTT
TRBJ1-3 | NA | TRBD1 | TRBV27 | CASSSQGRGVGNTIYF | TGTGCCAGCAGTTCTCAGGGCAGGGGGGTAGGAAACACCATATATTTT
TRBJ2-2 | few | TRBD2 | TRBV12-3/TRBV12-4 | CASSLLASGVSGGELFF | TGTGCCAGCAGTTTATTGGCTAGCGGGGTGTCGGGCGGGGAGCTGTTTTTT
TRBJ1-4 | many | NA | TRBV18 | CASSPRGADEKLFF | TGTGCCAGCTCACCGAGGGGGGCAGATGAAAAACTGTTTTTT
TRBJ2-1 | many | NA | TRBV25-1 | CASSEQGLYNEQFF | TGTGCCAGCAGTGAGCAGGGGCTCTACAATGAGCAGTTCTTC
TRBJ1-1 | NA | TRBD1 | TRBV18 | CASSPLQGEAFF | TGTGCCAGCTCACCACTCCAGGGGGAGGCTTTCTTT
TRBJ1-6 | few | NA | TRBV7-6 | CASSLDGRRNSPLHF | TGTGCCAGCAGCTTAGATGGCAGAAGAAATTCACCCCTCCACTTT
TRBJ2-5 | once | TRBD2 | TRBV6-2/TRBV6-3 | CASSRAISGGETQYF | TGTGCCAGCAGCCGTGCGATTAGCGGGGGAGAGACCCAGTACTTC
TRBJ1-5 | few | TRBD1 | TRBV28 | CASSGLGTGVQPQHF | TGTGCCAGCAGTGGACTTGGGACAGGGGTTCAGCCCCAGCATTTT
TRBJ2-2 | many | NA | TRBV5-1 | CASSLDRSNTGELFF | TGCGCCAGCAGCTTGGACCGCTCGAACACCGGGGAGCTGTTTTTT
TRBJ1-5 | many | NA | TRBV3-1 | CASSQELVRGNQPQHF | TGTGCCAGCAGCCAAGAACTTGTAAGGGGCAATCAGCCCCAGCATTTT
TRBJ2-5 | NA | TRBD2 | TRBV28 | CASSSGLLAGGIETQYF | TGTGCCAGCAGTTCGGGCCTTTTAGCGGGAGGTATCGAGACCCAGTACTTC
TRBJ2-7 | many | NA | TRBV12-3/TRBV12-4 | CASNLGSEQYF | TGTGCCAGCAACTTGGGGTCCGAGCAGTACTTC
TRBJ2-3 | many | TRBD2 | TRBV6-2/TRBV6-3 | CASSATSGGAKDTQYF | TGTGCCAGCAGTGCGACTAGCGGGGGGGCAAAAGATACGCAGTATTTT
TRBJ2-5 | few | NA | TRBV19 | CASSIQGPQETQYF | TGTGCCAGTAGTATACAGGGACCTCAAGAGACCCAGTACTTC
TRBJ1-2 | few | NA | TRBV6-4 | CASSDSSGRGRGYTF | TGTGCCAGCAGTGACTCGAGCGGACGGGGACGGGGCTACACCTTC
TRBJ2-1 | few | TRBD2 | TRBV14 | CASSHVGRLAGDTYNEQFF | TGTGCCAGCAGCCATGTTGGGAGGCTAGCGGGGGACACCTACAATGAGCAGTTCTTC
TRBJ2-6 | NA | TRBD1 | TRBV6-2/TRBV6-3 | CASSVAGGASGANVLTF | TGTGCCAGCAGTGTTGCAGGGGGCGCTTCTGGGGCCAACGTCCTGACTTTC
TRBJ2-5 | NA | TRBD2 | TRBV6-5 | CASRTLAGVGETQYF | TGTGCCAGCAGGACACTAGCGGGGGTTGGGGAGACCCAGTACTTC
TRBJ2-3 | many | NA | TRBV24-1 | CATSVDSATDTQYF | TGTGCCACCAGTGTGGACTCGGCAACAGATACGCAGTATTTT
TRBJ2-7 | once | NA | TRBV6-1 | CASTTDASYEQYF | TGTGCCAGCACGACCGACGCCTCCTACGAGCAGTACTTC
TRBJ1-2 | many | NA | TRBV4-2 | CASSPSGGGGYGYTF | TGTGCCAGCAGCCCTTCTGGGGGGGGCGGCTATGGCTACACCTTC
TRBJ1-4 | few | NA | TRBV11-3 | CASSLVSSLNEKLFF | TGTGCCAGCAGCTTAGTGAGCAGCCTTAATGAAAAACTGTTTTTT
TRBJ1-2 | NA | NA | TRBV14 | CASSQVIGYYTF | TGTGCCAGCAGCCAAGTCATTGGCTACTACACCTTC
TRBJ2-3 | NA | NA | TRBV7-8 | CASSFALGRDTQYF | TGTGCCAGCAGCTTCGCCCTCGGGAGAGATACGCAGTATTTT
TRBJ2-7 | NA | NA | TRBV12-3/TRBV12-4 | CASSPLGYERYF | TGTGCCAGCAGTCCCTTAGGTTACGAGCGGTACTTC
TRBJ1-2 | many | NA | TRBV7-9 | CASSHGQNYGYTF | TGTGCCAGCAGCCACGGACAGAACTATGGCTACACCTTC
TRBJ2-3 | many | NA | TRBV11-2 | CASSSGSTSTDTQYF | TGTGCCAGCAGCTCGGGTTCGACAAGCACAGATACGCAGTATTTT
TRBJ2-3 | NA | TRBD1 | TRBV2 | CASKPGQSTDTQYF | TGTGCCAGCAAACCGGGACAGTCCACAGATACGCAGTATTTT
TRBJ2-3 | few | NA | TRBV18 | CASSPVQSTDTQYF | TGTGCCAGCTCACCCGTCCAAAGCACAGATACGCAGTATTTT
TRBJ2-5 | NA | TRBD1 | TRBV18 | CASQGAQQETQYF | TGTGCCAGCCAGGGGGCCCAACAAGAGACCCAGTACTTC